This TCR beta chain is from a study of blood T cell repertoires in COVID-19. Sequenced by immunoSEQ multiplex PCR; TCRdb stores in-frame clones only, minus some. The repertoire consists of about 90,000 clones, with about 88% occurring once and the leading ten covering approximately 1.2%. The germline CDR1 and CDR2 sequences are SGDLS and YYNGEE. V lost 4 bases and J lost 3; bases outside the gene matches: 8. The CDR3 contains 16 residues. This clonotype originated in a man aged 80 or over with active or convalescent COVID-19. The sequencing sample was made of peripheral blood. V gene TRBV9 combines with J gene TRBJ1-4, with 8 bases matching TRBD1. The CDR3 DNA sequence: TGTGCCAGCAGCTCCTCAGGGGGCATGGCTAATGAAAAACTGTTTTTT. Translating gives CASSSSGGMANEKLFF.